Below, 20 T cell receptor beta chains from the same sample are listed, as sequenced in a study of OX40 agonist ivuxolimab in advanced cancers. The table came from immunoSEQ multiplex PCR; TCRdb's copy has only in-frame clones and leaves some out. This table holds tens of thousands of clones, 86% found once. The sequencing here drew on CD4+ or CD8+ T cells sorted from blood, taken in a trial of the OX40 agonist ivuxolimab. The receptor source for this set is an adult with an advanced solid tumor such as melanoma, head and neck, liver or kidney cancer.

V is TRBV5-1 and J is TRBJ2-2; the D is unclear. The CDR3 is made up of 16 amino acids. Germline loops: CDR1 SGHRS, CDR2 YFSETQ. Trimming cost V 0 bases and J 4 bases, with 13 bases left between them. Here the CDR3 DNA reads TGCGCCAGCAGCTTGGAGCAGATTCGAGTCACCGGGGAGCTGTTTTTT. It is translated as CASSLEQIRVTGELFF.

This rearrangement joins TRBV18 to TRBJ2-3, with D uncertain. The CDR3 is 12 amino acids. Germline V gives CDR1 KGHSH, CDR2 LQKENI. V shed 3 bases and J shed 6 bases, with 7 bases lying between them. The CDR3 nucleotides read TGTGCCAGCTCACCTTTTGGGGATACGCAGTATTTT. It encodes CASSPFGDTQYF.

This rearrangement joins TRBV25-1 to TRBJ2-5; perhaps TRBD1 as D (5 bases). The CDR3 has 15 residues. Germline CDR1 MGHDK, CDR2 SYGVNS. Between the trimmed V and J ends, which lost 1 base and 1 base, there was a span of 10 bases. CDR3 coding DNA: TGTGCCAGCAGTGAATCTGGAACAGGCCAAGAGACCCAGTACTTC. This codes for CASSESGTGQETQYF.

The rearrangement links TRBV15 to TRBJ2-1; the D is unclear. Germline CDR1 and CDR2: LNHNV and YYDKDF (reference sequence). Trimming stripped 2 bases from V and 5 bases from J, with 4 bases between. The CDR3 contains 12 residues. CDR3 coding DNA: TGTGCCACCAGCAGATATAACAATGAGCAGTTCTTC. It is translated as CATSRYNNEQFF.

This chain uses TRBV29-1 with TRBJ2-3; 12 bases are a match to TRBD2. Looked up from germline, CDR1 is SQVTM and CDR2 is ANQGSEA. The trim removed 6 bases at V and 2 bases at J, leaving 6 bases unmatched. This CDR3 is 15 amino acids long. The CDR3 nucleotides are TGCAGCGTAGGCCGGACTAGCGGGGTCACAGATACGCAGTATTTT. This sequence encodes CSVGRTSGVTDTQYF.

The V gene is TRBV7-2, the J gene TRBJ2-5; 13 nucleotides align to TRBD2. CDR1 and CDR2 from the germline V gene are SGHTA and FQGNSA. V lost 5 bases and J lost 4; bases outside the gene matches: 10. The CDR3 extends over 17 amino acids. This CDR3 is CASSPTLAGGRLETQYF. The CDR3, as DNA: TGTGCCAGCAGCCCGACACTAGCGGGAGGGAGGTTAGAGACCCAGTACTTC.

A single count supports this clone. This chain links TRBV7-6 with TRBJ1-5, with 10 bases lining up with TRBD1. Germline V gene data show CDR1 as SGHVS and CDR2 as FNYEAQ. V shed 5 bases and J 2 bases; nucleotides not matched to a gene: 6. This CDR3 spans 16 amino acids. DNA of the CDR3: TGTGCCAGCAGCCCAGGACAGGGGGGTCGCAATCAGCCCCAGCATTTT. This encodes CASSPGQGGRNQPQHF.

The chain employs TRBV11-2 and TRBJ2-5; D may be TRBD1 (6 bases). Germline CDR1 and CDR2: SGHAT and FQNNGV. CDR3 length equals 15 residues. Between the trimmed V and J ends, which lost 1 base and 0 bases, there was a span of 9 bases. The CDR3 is CASSLGQEYQETQYF. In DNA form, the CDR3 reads TGTGCCAGCAGCTTAGGACAGGAGTACCAAGAGACCCAGTACTTC.

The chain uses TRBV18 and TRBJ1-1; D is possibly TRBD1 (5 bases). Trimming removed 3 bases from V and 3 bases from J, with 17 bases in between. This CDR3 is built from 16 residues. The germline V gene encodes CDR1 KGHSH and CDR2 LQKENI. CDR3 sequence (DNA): TGTGCCAGCTCACCGACAACGTGGCAGGGCCACACTGAAGCTTTCTTT. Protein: CASSPTTWQGHTEAFF.

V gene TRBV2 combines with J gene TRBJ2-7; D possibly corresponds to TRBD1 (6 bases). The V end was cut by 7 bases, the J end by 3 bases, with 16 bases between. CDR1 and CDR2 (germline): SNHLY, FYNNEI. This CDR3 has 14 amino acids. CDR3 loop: CASKPGTSGYEQYF. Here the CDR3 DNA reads TGTGCCAGCAAGCCGGGGACAAGTGGCTACGAGCAGTACTTC.

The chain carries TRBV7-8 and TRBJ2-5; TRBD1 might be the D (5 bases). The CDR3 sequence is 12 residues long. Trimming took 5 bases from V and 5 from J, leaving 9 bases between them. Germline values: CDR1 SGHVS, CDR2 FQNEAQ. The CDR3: CASSTGAETQYF. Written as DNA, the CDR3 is TGTGCCAGCAGCACAGGCGCGGAGACCCAGTACTTC.

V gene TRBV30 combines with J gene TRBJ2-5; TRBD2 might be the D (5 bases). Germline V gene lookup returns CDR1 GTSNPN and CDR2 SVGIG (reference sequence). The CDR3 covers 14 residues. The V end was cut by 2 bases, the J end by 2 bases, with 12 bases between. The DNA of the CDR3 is TGTGCCTGGAGTACCACTAGTTTTCAAGAGACCCAGTACTTC. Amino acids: CAWSTTSFQETQYF.

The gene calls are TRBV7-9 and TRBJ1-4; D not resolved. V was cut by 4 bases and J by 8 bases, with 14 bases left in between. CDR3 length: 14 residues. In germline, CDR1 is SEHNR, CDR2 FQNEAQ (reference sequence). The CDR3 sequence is CASSSTSVQEKLFF. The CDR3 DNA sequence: TGTGCCAGCAGCTCGACCTCAGTTCAGGAAAAACTGTTTTTT.

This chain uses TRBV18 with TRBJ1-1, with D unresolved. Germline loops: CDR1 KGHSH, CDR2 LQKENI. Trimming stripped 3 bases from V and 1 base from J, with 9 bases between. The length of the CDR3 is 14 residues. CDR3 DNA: TGTGCCAGCTCACCGTTAAAGGGGAACACTGAAGCTTTCTTT. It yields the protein CASSPLKGNTEAFF. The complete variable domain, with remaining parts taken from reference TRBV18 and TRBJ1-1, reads NAGVMQNPRHLVRRRGQEARLRCSPMKGHSHVYWYRQLPEEGLKFMVYLQKENIIDESGMPKERFSAEFPKEGPSILRIQQVVRGDSAAYFCASSPLKGNTEAFFGQGTRLTVV.

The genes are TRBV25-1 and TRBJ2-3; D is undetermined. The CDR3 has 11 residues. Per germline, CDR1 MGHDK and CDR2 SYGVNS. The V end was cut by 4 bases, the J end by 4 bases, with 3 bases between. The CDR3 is CASSVADTQYF. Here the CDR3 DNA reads TGTGCCAGCAGTGTGGCAGATACGCAGTATTTT.

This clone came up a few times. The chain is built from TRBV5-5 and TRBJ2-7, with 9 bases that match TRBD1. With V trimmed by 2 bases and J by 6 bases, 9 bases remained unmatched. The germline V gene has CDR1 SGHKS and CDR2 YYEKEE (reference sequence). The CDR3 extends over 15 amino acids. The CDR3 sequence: CASSFGGTGSVEQYF. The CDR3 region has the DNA TGTGCCAGCAGCTTTGGCGGGACAGGGTCGGTCGAGCAGTACTTC.

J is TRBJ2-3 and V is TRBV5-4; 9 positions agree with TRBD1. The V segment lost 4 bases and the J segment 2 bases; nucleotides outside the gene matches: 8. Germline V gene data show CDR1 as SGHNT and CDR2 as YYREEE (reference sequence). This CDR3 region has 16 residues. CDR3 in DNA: TGTGCCAGCAGCCGAGACAGGGGGGACCTCACAGATACGCAGTATTTT. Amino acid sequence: CASSRDRGDLTDTQYF.

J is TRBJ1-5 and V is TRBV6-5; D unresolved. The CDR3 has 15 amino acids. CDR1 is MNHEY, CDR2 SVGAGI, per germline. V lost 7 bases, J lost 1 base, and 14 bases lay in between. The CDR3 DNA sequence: TGTGCCAGCAAGCTAGCTATCCAAAGCAATCAGCCCCAGCATTTT. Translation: CASKLAIQSNQPQHF.

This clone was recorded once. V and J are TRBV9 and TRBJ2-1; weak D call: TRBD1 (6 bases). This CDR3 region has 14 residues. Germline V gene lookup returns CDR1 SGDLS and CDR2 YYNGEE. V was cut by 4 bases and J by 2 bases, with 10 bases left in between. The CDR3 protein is CASSYGQTYNEQFF. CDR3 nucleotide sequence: TGTGCCAGCAGCTACGGACAGACCTACAATGAGCAGTTCTTC.

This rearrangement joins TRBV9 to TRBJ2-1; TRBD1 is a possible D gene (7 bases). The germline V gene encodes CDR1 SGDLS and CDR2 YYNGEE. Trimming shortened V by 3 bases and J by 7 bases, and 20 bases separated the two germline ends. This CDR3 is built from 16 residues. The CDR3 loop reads CASSEGAGAAGNEQFF. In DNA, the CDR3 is TGTGCCAGCAGCGAGGGGGCTGGGGCCGCGGGGAATGAGCAGTTCTTC.